These 24 T cell receptor beta chains came from one sample sequenced in a study of control samples from healthy donors and cancer patients. Clones were read by immunoSEQ multiplex PCR, and TCRdb kept only the in-frame ones, dropping some. The sample lists approximately 40,000 clones, 70% seen once, with 15% to 20% in the top ten. Material: formalin-fixed, paraffin-embedded tissue. The receptor set was obtained from a male donor with melanoma.

The gene calls are TRBV5-1 and TRBJ2-3; a weak D match, TRBD2 (6 bases). CDR1 SGHRS and CDR2 YFSETQ come from the germline V gene. The CDR3 contains 14 residues. V lost 5 bases and J 2 bases, leaving 12 bases between the germline ends. CDR3 amino acids: CASSWDFPTDTQYF. The CDR3 DNA reads as TGCGCCAGCAGTTGGGACTTCCCCACAGATACGCAGTATTTT. The full variable domain, with the rest looked up from reference TRBV5-1 and TRBJ2-3, is KAGVTQTPRYLIKTRGQQVTLSCSPISGHRSVSWYQQTPGQGLQFLFEYFSETQRNKGNFPGRFSGRQFSNSRSEMNVSTLELGDSALYLCASSWDFPTDTQYFGPGTRLTVL.

This chain connects TRBV10-2 to TRBJ2-1; D is perhaps TRBD2 (5 bases). The CDR3 is made up of 12 amino acids. Germline V gene lookup returns CDR1 WSHSY and CDR2 SAAADI. V lost 7 bases and J lost 8, with 12 bases in between. The CDR3 DNA sequence: TGCGCCAGCAACCCCAACGGGGATGAGCAGTTCTTC. As protein: CASNPNGDEQFF.

This clone was detected only a few times. This chain connects TRBV27 to TRBJ2-7; 8 bases map to TRBD1. CDR3 length: 13 amino acids. Per germline, CDR1 MNHEY and CDR2 SMNVEV (reference sequence). V shed 3 bases and J 5 bases; nucleotides not matched to a gene: 3. CDR3 DNA sequence: TGTGCCAGCAGTTTTCTGACAGGGGACGAGCAGTACTTC. Protein sequence: CASSFLTGDEQYF.

The chain has TRBV25-1 and TRBJ1-2, with TRBD1 matching 8 bases. J lost 4 bases, V lost 5 bases, and 9 bases had no gene match. Germline lookup yields CDR1 MGHDK and CDR2 SYGVNS. This CDR3 contains 15 residues. The CDR3 spells CASSTHGQGIYGYTF. The CDR3 nucleotides are TGTGCCAGCAGTACCCATGGACAGGGAATCTATGGCTACACCTTC.

This clone was seen only a few times. The V call is TRBV5-1, the J call TRBJ1-1; 11 bases fit TRBD1. Per germline, CDR1 SGHRS and CDR2 YFSETQ. The V and J ends lost 3 bases and 4 bases, in that order; junction bases with no gene match: 11. This CDR3 region has 17 residues. CDR3 loop: CASSSTPEGTGGTEAFF. The DNA for the CDR3 is TGCGCCAGCAGCTCTACCCCCGAGGGGACAGGGGGCACTGAAGCTTTCTTT.

This clone was detected a few times. The chain links TRBV7-9 to TRBJ2-7; 7 nucleotides agree with TRBD1. The V gene end was trimmed by 5 bases and the J gene end by 6 bases; junction bases not matched to a gene: 4. Germline values: CDR1 SEHNR, CDR2 FQNEAQ (reference sequence). The CDR3 is made up of 12 amino acids. The CDR3 DNA follows: TGTGCCAGCAGCCTCACAGGGGTCGAGCAGTACTTC. Protein sequence: CASSLTGVEQYF.

In regard to this clone: Other DNA sequences in the same sample also yield this CDR3. The chain is built from TRBV9 and TRBJ2-5; no reliable D call. CDR3 length: 13 amino acids. Germline lookup yields CDR1 SGDLS and CDR2 YYNGEE. The V and J ends lost 3 bases and 5 bases respectively, with 11 bases between them. CDR3 nucleotide sequence: TGTGCCAGCAGCGCCAACCCTCGGGAGACCCAGTACTTC. This sequence encodes CASSANPRETQYF.

The chain couples TRBV19 to TRBJ1-1; TRBD1 might be the D (5 bases). This CDR3 contains 14 residues. The V end lost 3 bases, the J end lost 5 bases, and 13 bases lay between the germline ends. CDR1 is LNHDA, CDR2 SQIVND, per germline (reference sequence). The CDR3 nucleotides read TGTGCCAGTAGTATTACGGCGAGGGGTACTGAAGCTTTCTTT. Residues: CASSITARGTEAFF.

This clone was picked up one time. J is TRBJ2-7 and V is TRBV11-1; D remains unclear. Germline V gene sequence: CDR1 SGHAT, CDR2 FQDESV (reference sequence). The CDR3 has 15 amino acids. V was shortened by 1 base and J by 0 bases, with 10 bases between the two germline ends. CDR3 sequence reads: CASSLVVQDSYEQYF. As DNA, the CDR3 is TGTGCCAGCAGCTTAGTTGTTCAGGACTCCTACGAGCAGTACTTC.

V and J are TRBV7-9 and TRBJ2-3; tentatively, D is TRBD2 (5 bases). V dropped 1 base and J dropped 4 bases, with 18 bases sitting between them. Germline lookup yields CDR1 SEHNR and CDR2 FQNEAQ (reference sequence). CDR3 length equals 17 residues. The CDR3 bases are TGTGCCAGCAGCTTAGACTGGGTGTCGGAGAGGGCAGATACGCAGTATTTT. Protein sequence: CASSLDWVSERADTQYF.

The V and J genes are TRBV7-8 and TRBJ2-1, with 9 nucleotides matching TRBD1. The J segment lost 4 bases and the V segment lost 7 bases, leaving 8 bases of the junction unmatched. The CDR3 extends over 15 amino acids. Germline CDR1 is SGHVS and CDR2 is FQNEAQ. CDR3 protein: CASNHRDRAYNEQFF. The CDR3 nucleotides read TGTGCCAGCAACCACCGGGACAGGGCATACAATGAGCAGTTCTTC. Complete variable domain (other parts from reference TRBV7-8 and TRBJ2-1): GAGVSQSPRYKVAKRGQDVALRCDPISGHVSLFWYQQALGQGPEFLTYFQNEAQLDKSGLPSDRFFAERPEGSVSTLKIQRTQQEDSAVYLCASNHRDRAYNEQFFGPGTRLTVL.

The chain employs TRBV7-8 and TRBJ1-6; D gene ambiguous. The CDR3 is 18 amino acids. In germline, CDR1 is SGHVS, CDR2 FQNEAQ. V gave up 1 base and J gave up 0 bases, with 13 bases separating them. The CDR3 region is CASSLEGPSSSYNSPLHF. The CDR3 DNA sequence: TGTGCCAGCAGCTTAGAAGGACCGTCGAGCTCCTATAATTCACCCCTCCACTTT.

This chain joins TRBV29-1 and TRBJ1-6, with D perhaps matching TRBD1 (6 bases). Per the germline V gene, CDR1 is SQVTM and CDR2 is ANQGSEA. This CDR3 contains 13 residues. With 7 bases removed from V and 8 bases from J, the gap between germline ends came to 15 bases. The CDR3 DNA follows: TGCAGCGCCCAGACAGGCTGGGATTCACCCCTCCACTTT. Encoded protein: CSAQTGWDSPLHF. Combining the CDR3 with reference TRBV29-1 and TRBJ1-6 gives the whole variable domain SAVISQKPSRDICQRGTSLTIQCQVDSQVTMMFWYRQQPGQSLTLIATANQGSEATYESGFVIDKFPISRPNLTFSTLTVSNMSPEDSSIYLCSAQTGWDSPLHFGNGTRLTVT.

This clone turned up a few times. The junction differs from germline at one of its ends, possibly a read error. The rearrangement links TRBV18 to TRBJ2-5; no definite D call. The CDR3 length is 12 residues. The germline CDR1 and CDR2 sequences are KGHSH and LQKENI. The CDR3 bases are TGTGCCAGCTCGTCCGACTCGGAGACTCAGTACTTC. It translates to CASSSDSETQYF.

The rearrangement uses TRBV2 and TRBJ1-2; D is ambiguous. V was shortened by 4 bases and J by 4 bases, with 13 bases between the two germline ends. This CDR3 spans 14 amino acids. Germline CDR1 reads SNHLY; CDR2 reads FYNNEI. The CDR3 loop is CASSVTGSAYGYTF. CDR3 sequence (DNA): TGTGCCAGCAGTGTTACGGGGAGCGCCTATGGCTACACCTTC.

The chain couples TRBV2 to TRBJ1-2, with 8 bases matching TRBD1. Germline CDR1 and CDR2: SNHLY and FYNNEI. The CDR3 runs to 15 residues. The trim removed 3 bases at V and 8 bases at J, leaving 11 bases unmatched. CDR3 sequence reads: CASSDGQGGLGGYTF. The CDR3 DNA sequence: TGTGCCAGCAGTGATGGACAGGGCGGGCTCGGCGGCTACACCTTC.

The gene calls are TRBV28 and TRBJ1-1, with 7 bases matching TRBD1. This CDR3 comprises 15 residues. The ends lost 7 bases at V and 3 bases at J; junction bases unmatched: 11. The germline CDR1 and CDR2 sequences are MDHEN and SYDVKM. The CDR3 bases are TGTGCCAGCATCGGGGACAGTCATTCGTACACTGAAGCTTTCTTT. Protein sequence: CASIGDSHSYTEAFF.

This sequence joins TRBV18 and TRBJ2-7; no clear D gene. Trimming shortened V by 3 bases and J by 3 bases, and 6 bases separated the two germline ends. Germline CDR1 and CDR2: KGHSH and LQKENI. The CDR3 extends over 12 amino acids. The CDR3 DNA sequence: TGTGCCAGCTCACCCCAACTCTACGAGCAGTACTTC. This sequence encodes CASSPQLYEQYF. Combining the CDR3 with reference TRBV18 and TRBJ2-7 gives the whole variable domain NAGVMQNPRHLVRRRGQEARLRCSPMKGHSHVYWYRQLPEEGLKFMVYLQKENIIDESGMPKERFSAEFPKEGPSILRIQQVVRGDSAAYFCASSPQLYEQYFGPGTRLTVT.

The chain has TRBV18 and TRBJ2-7; perhaps D is TRBD1 or TRBD2 (5 bases each). With 3 bases removed from V and 3 bases from J, the gap between germline ends came to 12 bases. CDR1 is KGHSH and CDR2 is LQKENI in the germline V gene. The CDR3 contains 14 residues. The CDR3 DNA reads as TGTGCCAGCTCACCCTTCGGGACCCGCTACGAGCAGTACTTC. This encodes CASSPFGTRYEQYF.

The rearrangement joins TRBV19 to TRBJ2-7; D unclear. This CDR3 has 13 amino acids. V lost 4 bases and J lost 2, with 9 bases in between. Germline V gene data show CDR1 as LNHDA and CDR2 as SQIVND (reference sequence). The CDR3 coding sequence is TGTGCCAGTAGTACCCTCGCAGCCTACGAGCAGTACTTC. Protein product: CASSTLAAYEQYF. Based on the CDR3 plus reference TRBV19 and TRBJ2-7, the full variable domain is DGGITQSPKYLFRKEGQNVTLSCEQNLNHDAMYWYRQDPGQGLRLIYYSQIVNDFQKGDIAEGYSVSREKKESFPLTVTSAQKNPTAFYLCASSTLAAYEQYFGPGTRLTVT.

This clone was counted once. This rearrangement joins TRBV5-1 to TRBJ2-1; the match to TRBD1 covers 8 bases. Germline values: CDR1 SGHRS, CDR2 YFSETQ. The V and J ends lost 4 bases and 4 bases, in that order; junction bases with no gene match: 4. The CDR3 totals 14 residues. The CDR3 protein is CASSQGTGYNEQFF. The CDR3 DNA is TGCGCCAGCAGCCAAGGGACAGGTTACAATGAGCAGTTCTTC.

J is TRBJ2-6 and V is TRBV10-3; perhaps D is TRBD1 or TRBD2 (5 bases each). The V gene's germline CDR1 is ENHRY and CDR2 SYGVKD. Trimming pared 2 bases from V and 0 bases from J, leaving 11 bases between. CDR3 length: 17 residues. The CDR3 bases are TGTGCCATCAGTGAGGCCCGGGACGGCTCTGGGGCCAACGTCCTGACTTTC. As protein: CAISEARDGSGANVLTF.

V usage is TRBV24-1 and J usage is TRBJ2-1, with TRBD2 matching over 9 bases. V shed 1 base and J 5 bases; nucleotides not matched to a gene: 5. The germline V gene encodes CDR1 KGHDR and CDR2 SFDVKD. There are 16 residues in the CDR3. The CDR3 loop reads CATSDFGTSNHNEQFF. The DNA for the CDR3 is TGTGCCACCAGTGATTTCGGGACTAGCAACCACAATGAGCAGTTCTTC.

The rearrangement links TRBV5-6 to TRBJ1-1, with D uncertain. The CDR3 is 14 amino acids. V was shortened by 1 base and J by 4 bases, with 11 bases between the two germline ends. Germline CDR1 is SGHDT and CDR2 is YYEEEE. The CDR3 DNA follows: TGTGCCAGCAGCTTGCCCCGGAGGGTCACTGAAGCTTTCTTT. It codes for CASSLPRRVTEAFF.